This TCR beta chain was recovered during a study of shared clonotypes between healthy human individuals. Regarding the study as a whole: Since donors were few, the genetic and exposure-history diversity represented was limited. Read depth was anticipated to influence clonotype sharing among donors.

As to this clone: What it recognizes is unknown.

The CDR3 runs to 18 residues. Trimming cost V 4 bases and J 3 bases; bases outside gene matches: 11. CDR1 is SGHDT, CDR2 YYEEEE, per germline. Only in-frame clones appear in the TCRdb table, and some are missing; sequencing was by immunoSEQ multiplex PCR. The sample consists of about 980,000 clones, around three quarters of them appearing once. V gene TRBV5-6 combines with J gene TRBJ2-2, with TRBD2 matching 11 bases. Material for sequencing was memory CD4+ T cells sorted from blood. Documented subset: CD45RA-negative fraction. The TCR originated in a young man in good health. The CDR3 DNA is TGTGCCAGCAGCATTAGCGGGAGGGAATTGACGGACACCGGGGAGCTGTTTTTT. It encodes CASSISGRELTDTGELFF.